This T cell receptor beta chain was profiled in a study of response to subunit inactivated influenza vaccine. Whole-study results and caveats: T cells newly recruited by each seasonal influenza vaccination are few, the authors suggested.

Remarks on this clonotype: The target antigen is unknown.

Deletions cut 2 bases from V and 0 bases from J, with 4 bases between. Germline loops: CDR1 MDHEN, CDR2 SYDVKM. The CDR3 runs 13 residues. MiXCR, run by TCRdb on the RT-PCR reads, gives a single entry per CDR3 protein. The sample carries about 180,000 distinct CDR3 sequences, 9.5% to 12% recorded once. The rearrangement links TRBV28 to TRBJ1-1; D remains unclear. This clonotype was obtained from a man aged 50-75 years who received an inactivated influenza vaccine. The sequencing used CD8+ T cells sorted from PBMCs, collected about 24 months after vaccination. The CDR3 DNA is TGTGCCAGCAGTTTAATGTTGAACACTGAAGCTTTCTTT. It is translated as CASSLMLNTEAFF.